The present entry profiles one TCR beta chain with its context. The data are from a study of shared clonotypes between healthy human individuals. Germline assignment: CDR1 SEHNR and CDR2 FQNEAQ (reference sequence). This CDR3 has 13 residues. Trimming shortened V by 3 bases and J by 5 bases, and 11 bases separated the two germline ends. Method: immunoSEQ multiplex PCR; TCRdb's copy keeps in-frame clones and lacks some. The sample carries fewer than 600,000 clones, approximately 85% recorded once. Sequences were obtained from PBMCs. This receptor was identified in a woman aged 40-49 years in good health. Some clones in this sample may be carry-over from other donors' samples. The V and J genes are TRBV7-9 and TRBJ2-7; D gene unclear. CDR3: CASSFRRSDEQYF. CDR3 nucleotide sequence: TGTGCCAGCAGCTTTAGGCGGTCAGACGAGCAGTACTTC.